The clone carrying this T cell receptor beta chain was seen more than once but under ten times. Its specificity is not known. TCRdb re-derived calls from the reads in MiXCR, one entry per CDR3 protein. The profile shows about 740,000 distinct CDR3 sequences, 35% to 45% of them singletons. The data are from a study of T cell repertoires in cytomegalovirus infection. Across the whole study: Indications of both CMV infection and matching HLA type were provided by public TCR beta signatures. Points from the study as a whole: It was HLA-C-restricted CMV-specific TCR beta clonotypes that dominated the response ex vivo.

Germline V gene lookup returns CDR1 MDHEN and CDR2 SYDVKM. This CDR3 region has 14 residues. With V trimmed by 7 bases and J by 4 bases, 9 bases remained unmatched. The V and J genes are TRBV28 and TRBJ2-5; 7 nucleotides agree with TRBD2. This receptor was taken from a human donor in good health (CMV status not recorded). Some clones in this sample may be carry-over from other donors' samples. The sequenced sample consisted of PBMCs. The CDR3 reads CASTSGAISETQYF. The CDR3 DNA follows: TGTGCCAGCACCAGCGGGGCAATTTCAGAGACCCAGTACTTC.